These T cell receptor beta chains were read from a single sample in a study of tumor-infiltrating lymphocytes in localized non-small cell lung cancer. Repertoires were generated with immunoSEQ multiplex PCR, while TCRdb's copy carries only in-frame clones and drops some. The table records 25,000 or so clones, around 78% of them present only once. The sequenced material came from lung tumor tissue. The source is a human donor with non-small cell lung cancer. Each CDR3 is given with its conserved first and last residue. The D gene is left open where the match is weak. Clone size appears in some rows only: once, few, many, or a class for an expanded clone.

TRBV9	NA	TRBJ2-3	NA	TGTGCCAGCAGCGTTAGTCGCTTTGGAGATACGCAGTATTTT	CASSVSRFGDTQYF
TRBV7-9	NA	TRBJ2-5	few	TGTGCCAGCAGCGTACAAGAGACCCAGTACTTC	CASSVQETQYF
TRBV30	NA	TRBJ2-3	NA	TGTGCCTGGGGACTAAACACAGATACGCAGTATTTT	CAWGLNTDTQYF
TRBV6-5	NA	TRBJ2-7	NA	TGTGCCAGCAGTTCCGACAGGAGCTCCTACGAGCAGTACTTC	CASSSDRSSYEQYF
TRBV4-2	TRBD1	TRBJ1-3	NA	TGTGCCAGCAGCCAGGGGACAGACGCCTCTGGAAACACCATATATTTT	CASSQGTDASGNTIYF
TRBV27	TRBD2	TRBJ2-3	NA	TGTGCCAGCAGTTTACTCCGGGAAAGCGGGAGATCCACAGATACGCAGTATTTT	CASSLLRESGRSTDTQYF
TRBV7-3	TRBD2	TRBJ2-5	NA	TGTGCCAGCTCTCGGGGGGGCCCTCGGGAGACCCAGTACTTC	CASSRGGPRETQYF
TRBV25-1	NA	TRBJ2-5	NA	TGTGCCAGCAGTGAACGTGGGAGGGGGGAGCGGGAGACCCAGTACTTC	CASSERGRGERETQYF
TRBV18	NA	TRBJ1-2	NA	TGTGCCAGCTCGGCGGACGGACCGAACTATGGCTACACCTTC	CASSADGPNYGYTF
TRBV7-4	NA	TRBJ2-7	few	TGTGCCAGCAGCTTAGCGCACTACGAGCAGTACTTC	CASSLAHYEQYF
TRBV19	TRBD1	TRBJ2-2	NA	TGTGCCAGTAGTAAAGGACAGGGGCTCACCGGGGAGCTGTTTTTT	CASSKGQGLTGELFF
TRBV6-1	NA	TRBJ1-3	NA	TGTGCCAGCAGTGAATTCCATGGGGGGGGGAGCTCTGGAAACACCATATATTTT	CASSEFHGGGSSGNTIYF
TRBV7-2	NA	TRBJ2-7	NA	TGTGCCAGCAGCTTAGGTCCGGGGTCCTACGAGCAGTACTTC	CASSLGPGSYEQYF
TRBV7-9	NA	TRBJ1-2	NA	TGTGCCAGCAGCTTATCAGCCGGAGGCTACACCTTC	CASSLSAGGYTF
TRBV5-4	TRBD1	TRBJ2-7	NA	TGTGCCAGCAGCTGGGGGCAGGGGGTAGGCGAGCAGTACTTC	CASSWGQGVGEQYF
TRBV6-6	NA	TRBJ2-5	NA	TGTGCCAGCACCCCCCCGGGAGCGGTCGAGACCCAGTACTTC	CASTPPGAVETQYF
TRBV11-3	NA	TRBJ2-7	medium-sized	TGTGCCAGCAGCTTAGGACGGGGTCCCCCCACGCAGTACTTC	CASSLGRGPPTQYF
TRBV7-9	NA	TRBJ1-1	NA	TGTGCCAGCAGCCCGCAAACGGGGGCGAACACTGAAGCTTTCTTT	CASSPQTGANTEAFF
TRBV5-5	NA	TRBJ1-6	once	TGTGCCAGCAGACTAAATAGGGGAGAGTCACCCCTCCACTTT	CASRLNRGESPLHF
TRBV30	NA	TRBJ1-5	NA	TGTGCCTGGAGTAGGGGTAGCAATCAGCCCCAGCATTTT	CAWSRGSNQPQHF
TRBV6-6	NA	TRBJ1-1	NA	TGTGCCAGCAGTCTCGTGGGGGGCGGGGCCACTGAAGCTTTCTTT	CASSLVGGGATEAFF
TRBV19	NA	TRBJ1-2	NA	TGTGCCAGTAGTGAACCCGGGGTAAGCGGCTACACCTTC	CASSEPGVSGYTF
TRBV6-6	NA	TRBJ2-1	NA	TGTGCCAGCAGTTATGGGGGGGCGGGGTTCTTC	CASSYGGAGFF
TRBV6-5	TRBD1	TRBJ1-1	medium-sized	TGTGCCAGTCGCACAGGCCTTGACAGGGCTGAAGCTTTCTTT	CASRTGLDRAEAFF
TRBV12-5	NA	TRBJ1-5	NA	TGTGCCGACAGCTACGGGGACAATCAGCCCCAGCATTTT	CADSYGDNQPQHF